This T cell receptor (beta chain) was profiled in a study of shared clonotypes between healthy human individuals. Trimming cost V 1 base and J 4 bases, with 11 bases left between them. This CDR3 is built from 14 residues. From germline, CDR1 is SGHAT and CDR2 FQNNGV. Clones were sequenced by immunoSEQ multiplex PCR, and TCRdb holds only the in-frame ones, with some missing. The sample records 600,000 to 700,000 clones, 55% to 85% being singletons. Findings of the study overall: Non-shared clonotypes had lower generation probabilities than those shared by all four donors.

In the case of this clone: Its antigen is not known.

The TCR sequence derives from a woman aged 25-40 years in good health. The sequencing input was memory CD4+ T cells sorted from blood. The subset denotes: CD45RA-negative fraction. The V and J genes are TRBV11-2 and TRBJ2-7; no clear D. CDR3: CASSLGGFLYEQYF. The DNA of the CDR3 is TGTGCCAGCAGCTTAGGTGGGTTTTTGTACGAGCAGTACTTC.